This TCR beta chain was recovered during a study of T cells in narcolepsy. Assay: immunoSEQ multiplex PCR; the TCRdb copy retains only in-frame clones and omits some. The table lists around 30,000 clones, roughly 78% of them singletons, with 1.2% in the top ten. Findings of the study overall: Autoreactive HCRT-specific and TRIB2-specific clonotypes were marked in same-patient CSF-versus-blood CD4+ comparisons. Autoreactive clonotypes reportedly recurred in blood of same and different patients, not controls.

Germline V gene sequence: CDR1 SGHRS, CDR2 YFSETQ. The CDR3 consists of 14 residues. Trimming left V 4 bases short and J 0 bases short, with 10 bases between. About this clone itself: Its antigen remains unknown.

This chain links TRBV5-1 with TRBJ1-2, with D possibly being TRBD1 (5 bases). This clonotype originated in a human donor with narcolepsy. The sequenced sample consisted of CD45RA- memory CD4+ T cells from PBMCs. In nucleotides, the CDR3 is TGCGCCAGCAGCCGGCAGGGTTCTAACTATGGCTACACCTTC. It codes for CASSRQGSNYGYTF.